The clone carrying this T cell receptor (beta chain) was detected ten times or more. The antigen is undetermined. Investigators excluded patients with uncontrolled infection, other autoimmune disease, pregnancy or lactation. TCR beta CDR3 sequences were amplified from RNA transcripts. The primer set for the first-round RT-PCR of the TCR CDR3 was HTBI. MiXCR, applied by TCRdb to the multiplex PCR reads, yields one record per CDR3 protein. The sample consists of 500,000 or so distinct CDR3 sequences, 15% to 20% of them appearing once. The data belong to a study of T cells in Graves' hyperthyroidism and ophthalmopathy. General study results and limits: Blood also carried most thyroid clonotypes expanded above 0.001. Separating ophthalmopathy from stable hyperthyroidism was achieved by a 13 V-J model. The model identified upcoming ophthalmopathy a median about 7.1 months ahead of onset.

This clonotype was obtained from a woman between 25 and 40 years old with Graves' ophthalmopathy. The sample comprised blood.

The CDR3 nucleotides read TGTGCCAGCAGTCGTGTAGCGGGAGGTGGCTACAATGAGCAGTTCTTC. The encoded protein is CASSRVAGGGYNEQFF. The J gene is TRBJ2-1, the V gene TRBV12-3 or TRBV12-4; TRBD2 matches 10 bases. V lost 5 bases and J lost 3; bases outside the gene matches: 7. The CDR3 consists of 16 residues.